This TCR beta chain was obtained from a study of shared clonotypes between healthy human individuals. The CDR3 consists of 13 residues. V was trimmed by 8 bases and J by 3 bases, leaving 13 bases between them. Germline assignment: CDR1 MNHEY and CDR2 SMNVEV (reference sequence). Profiled with immunoSEQ multiplex PCR; TCRdb holds only in-frame clones, not every one. The sample contains about 580,000 clones, about 98% of which appear only once. Naive CD8 cells, CD45RO-negative and positively selected for CCR7, excluded terminally differentiated effector memory CD45RA+ cells. This sequence originates from a man in his thirties or forties in good health. The specimen was naive CD8+ T cells sorted from blood. The chain carries TRBV27 and TRBJ2-5; tentatively, D is TRBD2 (7 bases). The chain's CDR3 is CASGGGSKETQYF. In DNA, the CDR3 is TGTGCCAGCGGGGGCGGGAGCAAAGAGACCCAGTACTTC.